These T cell receptor beta chains were read from a single sample in a study of shared clonotypes between healthy human individuals. Some clones are missing from TCRdb's copy, which holds only in-frame ones; the method was immunoSEQ multiplex PCR. The sample has about 460,000 clones, around 77% seen once; the top ten hold more than 10%. The specimen sequenced was PBMCs. The receptors were sampled from a middle-aged woman in good health. Some clones in this sample may be carry-over from other donors' samples. Both conserved end residues are part of each CDR3. The order of the fields is D gene, V gene, clone size, J gene, CDR3 protein, CDR3 DNA. A D gene is named only where the DNA matches it firmly. Clone size, where shown, is once, few, many, or a class for clones that have expanded.

>TRBD2|TRBV4-1|.|TRBJ2-3
CASSQGLAGAGDTQYF
TGCGCCAGCAGCCAGGGACTAGCGGGAGCTGGAGATACGCAGTATTTT
>TRBD1|TRBV29-1|.|TRBJ1-3
CSVGQTDSGNTIYF
TGCAGCGTGGGACAGACAGACTCTGGAAACACCATATATTTT
>.|TRBV7-8|.|TRBJ2-1
CASSLAHNEQFF
TGTGCCAGCAGCTTAGCACACAATGAGCAGTTCTTC
>TRBD2|TRBV29-1|.|TRBJ2-7
CSVGTSEPYEQYF
TGCAGCGTTGGGACTAGCGAGCCCTACGAGCAGTACTTC
>TRBD1|TRBV29-1|.|TRBJ2-5
CSVRVTGGGEQYF
TGCAGCGTTAGAGTCACAGGGGGCGGTGAGCAGTACTTC
>.|TRBV7-9|few|TRBJ2-7
CASSLYPPLDEQYF
TGTGCCAGCAGCCTCTATCCACCCCTCGACGAGCAGTACTTC
>.|TRBV28|.|TRBJ1-1
CASTTSGMNTEAFF
TGTGCCAGCACTACCTCCGGTATGAACACTGAAGCTTTCTTT
>.|TRBV7-6|.|TRBJ1-5
CASSLALGGRNQPQHF
TGTGCCAGCAGCTTAGCGTTGGGCGGTCGCAATCAGCCCCAGCATTTT
>.|TRBV4-2|.|TRBJ2-3
CASSQEIRADTQYF
TGTGCCAGCAGCCAAGAGATAAGGGCAGATACGCAGTATTTT
>.|TRBV5-6|.|TRBJ1-4
CASSLGGLSNEKLFF
TGTGCCAGCAGCTTGGGGGGACTGAGTAATGAAAAACTGTTTTTT
>.|TRBV19|once|TRBJ2-7
CASSWGGGNEQYF
TGTGCCAGTAGTTGGGGGGGCGGCAACGAGCAGTACTTC
>.|TRBV28|.|TRBJ2-5
CASSLNPQTQYF
TGTGCCAGCAGTTTAAACCCGCAGACCCAGTACTTC
>.|TRBV28|.|TRBJ1-2
CASSFEQRHYGYTF
TGTGCCAGCAGTTTCGAACAACGCCACTATGGCTACACCTTC
>.|TRBV5-4|.|TRBJ1-1
CASSTQGGLYTEAFF
TGTGCCAGCAGCACCCAAGGCGGGTTGTACACTGAAGCTTTCTTT
>TRBD1|TRBV19|many|TRBJ1-2
CASSIVGQVYGYTF
TGTGCCAGTAGTATAGTTGGACAGGTCTATGGCTACACCTTC
>TRBD1|TRBV28|.|TRBJ1-3
CASRTGGRNTIYF
TGTGCCAGCAGGACAGGGGGGAGAAACACCATATATTTT
>.|TRBV27|.|TRBJ2-1
CASSLKREQFF
TGTGCCAGCAGTTTAAAACGTGAGCAGTTCTTC
>.|TRBV19|.|TRBJ1-1
CASSISSGQLNTEAFF
TGTGCCAGTAGTATCTCTTCAGGACAGTTGAACACTGAAGCTTTCTTT
>.|TRBV4-3|once|TRBJ2-5
CASSQDYGETQYF
TGCGCCAGCAGCCAAGATTACGGAGAGACCCAGTACTTC
>TRBD2|TRBV19|.|TRBJ2-1
CASSEGLASYNEQFF
TGTGCCAGTAGTGAGGGACTAGCGTCCTACAATGAGCAGTTCTTC
>.|TRBV7-9|.|TRBJ2-1
CASSSGGSSYEQFF
TGTGCCAGCAGCTCGGGGGGCTCCTCATATGAGCAGTTCTTC
>.|TRBV15|many|TRBJ2-7
CATSRHVEDSSYEQYF
TGTGCCACCAGCAGACACGTAGAGGATAGCAGCTACGAGCAGTACTTC
>.|TRBV30|.|TRBJ2-1
CAWSPSHGGNEQFF
TGTGCCTGGAGTCCTAGCCACGGTGGTAATGAGCAGTTCTTC
>TRBD2|TRBV5-1|.|TRBJ2-3
CASSLVGLAEADTQYF
TGCGCCAGCAGCTTGGTTGGGCTAGCGGAGGCAGATACGCAGTATTTT
>.|TRBV6-7|.|TRBJ2-1
CASSYTQTGNWCPYNEQFF
TGTGCCAGCAGTTACACCCAAACAGGGAATTGGTGCCCCTACAATGAGCAGTTCTTC
>.|TRBV4-3|few|TRBJ2-2
CASSQGTPGTGELFF
TGCGCCAGCAGCCAAGGGACGCCGGGGACCGGGGAGCTGTTTTTT
>TRBD2|TRBV5-1|once|TRBJ2-7
CASSLIASGRGYEQYF
TGCGCCAGCAGCTTAATCGCGTCCGGGAGGGGTTACGAGCAGTACTTC
>.|TRBV6-1|few|TRBJ2-5
CASSVSPEGQETQYF
TGTGCCAGCAGCGTCTCTCCGGAGGGCCAAGAGACCCAGTACTTC
>.|TRBV5-1|.|TRBJ1-5
CASSLDGASSNQPQHF
TGCGCCAGCAGCTTGGATGGGGCATCGAGCAATCAGCCCCAGCATTTT
>.|TRBV18|.|TRBJ2-1
CASSPLQNNEQFF
TGTGCCAGCTCACCCCTACAGAACAATGAGCAGTTCTTC
>TRBD2|TRBV4-2|.|TRBJ2-2
CASSQGGGYLAGELFF
TGTGCCAGCAGCCAAGGGGGAGGGTACTTAGCCGGGGAGCTGTTTTTT
>.|TRBV6-1|once|TRBJ2-7
CASSEARDSSTKQYF
TGTGCCAGCAGTGAAGCGCGGGACAGCTCTACGAAGCAGTACTTC
>.|TRBV30|.|TRBJ1-1
CAWEGDMNTEAFF
TGTGCCTGGGAGGGAGACATGAACACTGAAGCCTTCTTT
>.|TRBV5-1|.|TRBJ1-4
CASSLLLPGELSEKLFF
TGCGCCAGCAGCTTGCTCCTCCCAGGGGAACTGAGTGAAAAACTGTTTTTT
>.|TRBV30|few|TRBJ1-3
CAWSYPRVAGNTIYF
TGTGCCTGGAGTTACCCGAGGGTAGCTGGAAACACCATATATTTT
>TRBD1|TRBV30|.|TRBJ2-1
CAWSDGTDNEQFF
TGTGCCTGGAGTGATGGGACAGACAATGAGCAGTTCTTC
>.|TRBV4-2|.|TRBJ2-5
CASSHLREGVSRETQYF
TGTGCCAGCAGCCATCTAAGGGAGGGGGTGTCGCGGGAGACCCAGTACTTC
>.|TRBV2|.|TRBJ2-2
CASSGDTGELFF
TGTGCCAGCAGTGGAGACACCGGGGAGCTGTTTTTT
>.|TRBV4-1|.|TRBJ2-7
CASSQVTGFYEQYF
TGCGCCAGCAGCCAAGTAACAGGCTTCTACGAGCAGTACTTC
>.|TRBV29-1|.|TRBJ2-2
CSVLVRGSTGELFF
TGCAGCGTTCTGGTTAGGGGTAGCACCGGGGAGCTGTTTTTT
>TRBD1|TRBV5-1|.|TRBJ2-3
CASSLVDRGADTQYF
TGCGCCAGCAGCTTGGTGGACAGGGGTGCAGATACGCAGTATTTT